The 16 T cell receptor beta chains in this list originate from one sample, sequenced in a study of blood T cell repertoires in COVID-19. The table came from immunoSEQ multiplex PCR; TCRdb's copy has only in-frame clones and leaves some out. This sample carries approximately 210,000 clones, about 83% of them seen once, and the ten largest clones take roughly 8%. Source material: peripheral blood. The receptors originated from a woman in her fifties or sixties with acute or convalescent COVID-19.

The J gene is TRBJ2-3, the V gene TRBV2; 14 bases match TRBD2. The V gene end was trimmed by 9 bases and the J gene end by 1 base; junction bases not matched to a gene: 12. Germline V gene sequence: CDR1 SNHLY, CDR2 FYNNEI. The CDR3 runs 18 residues. The CDR3 sequence: CARPGQGGLAGGTDTQYF. As DNA, the CDR3 is TGTGCCAGGCCGGGCCAGGGGGGACTAGCGGGAGGCACAGATACGCAGTATTTT.

This clone was detected only a few times. The chain recombines TRBV27 with TRBJ1-6; the D gene is possibly TRBD1 (6 bases). Germline V gene sequence: CDR1 MNHEY, CDR2 SMNVEV (reference sequence). The CDR3 has 18 amino acids. V lost 5 bases and J lost 1, with 18 bases in between. This CDR3 is CASSAGSHRASYNSPLHF. The CDR3 DNA is TGTGCCAGCAGTGCCGGGTCTCACAGGGCATCCTATAATTCACCCCTCCACTTT.

This rearrangement joins TRBV5-1 to TRBJ1-4, with D maybe TRBD1 (5 bases). The CDR3 loop spans 17 amino acids. CDR1 and CDR2 from the germline V gene are SGHRS and YFSETQ. V lost 0 bases and J 0 bases, leaving 12 bases between the germline ends. CDR3 nucleotide sequence: TGCGCCAGCAGCTTGGGGGGCCCCTCTACAACTAATGAAAAACTGTTTTTT. Translation gives CASSLGGPSTTNEKLFF.

Regarding this clone: The sample carries other DNA sequences with the same CDR3. The V gene is TRBV27, the J gene TRBJ2-1, with 8 positions matching TRBD2. Germline V gene sequence: CDR1 MNHEY, CDR2 SMNVEV (reference sequence). V shed 4 bases, J shed 7 bases, and the junction held 6 bases outside the gene matches. CDR3 size: 14 residues. DNA for the CDR3: TGTGCCAGCAGTTCGAGCGGGAGACGGAATGAGCAGTTCTTC. Its translation is CASSSSGRRNEQFF.

The V call is TRBV15, the J call TRBJ2-3; TRBD2 might be the D (6 bases). The germline CDR1 and CDR2 sequences are LNHNV and YYDKDF (reference sequence). This CDR3 has 14 amino acids. Trimming left V 3 bases short and J 2 bases short, with 9 bases between. The CDR3 reads CATSRGTYTDTQYF. The CDR3 DNA is TGTGCCACCAGCAGGGGGACTTACACAGATACGCAGTATTTT.

This clone was recorded once. The chain has TRBV25-1 and TRBJ2-1; a possible D gene is TRBD2 (5 bases). With 8 bases removed from V and 9 bases from J, the gap between germline ends came to 11 bases. The CDR3 is 11 amino acids. Per the germline V gene, CDR1 is MGHDK and CDR2 is SYGVNS. CDR3: CASRVGGEQFF. The CDR3 region has the DNA TGTGCCAGCCGAGTTGGAGGTGAGCAGTTCTTC.

The chain links TRBV4-1 to TRBJ2-7; 13 positions match TRBD2. The CDR3 is made up of 17 amino acids. With 1 base clipped from V and 2 bases from J, the junction kept 5 bases outside the gene matches. Per germline, CDR1 MGHRA and CDR2 YSYEKL. In nucleotides, the CDR3 is TGCGCCAGCAGCCAAGGGACTAGCGGGAGCCCCGCCTACGAGCAGTACTTC. Translated: CASSQGTSGSPAYEQYF.

This clone appeared once. This chain uses TRBV27 with TRBJ2-4, with D possibly matching TRBD2 (6 bases). The CDR3 sequence is 16 residues long. From germline, CDR1 is MNHEY and CDR2 SMNVEV (reference sequence). The V and J ends lost 6 bases and 0 bases respectively, with 15 bases between them. The CDR3, as DNA: TGTGCCAGCAGGAGCTTGGAGGGACTAGCCAAAAACATTCAGTACTTC. This translates into CASRSLEGLAKNIQYF.

The chain joins TRBV20-1 to TRBJ2-3, with a possible D match to TRBD2 (5 bases). The CDR3 contains 15 residues. Looked up from germline, CDR1 is DFQATT and CDR2 is SNEGSKA (reference sequence). Trimming removed 3 bases at V and 2 bases at J, with 15 bases between. Here the CDR3 DNA reads TGCAGTGCTAGTCCTCGGGATCATGTCACAGATACGCAGTATTTT. Translated: CSASPRDHVTDTQYF.

The rearrangement links TRBV30 to TRBJ1-6; D is uncertain. This CDR3 region has 14 residues. Germline V lookup: CDR1 GTSNPN, CDR2 SVGIG (reference sequence). V lost 3 bases, J lost 6 bases, and 12 bases lay in between. Here the CDR3 reads CAWRNRFFNSPLHF. Here the CDR3 DNA reads TGTGCCTGGAGAAACAGATTTTTTAATTCACCCCTCCACTTT.

The gene calls are TRBV4-2 and TRBJ2-2; TRBD2 aligns across 14 bases. This CDR3 comprises 16 residues. The germline V gene encodes CDR1 LGHNA and CDR2 YNFKEQ. V shed 6 bases and J 6 bases; nucleotides not matched to a gene: 6. The CDR3 coding sequence is TGTGCCAGCAGTCTGGGACTAGCGGGAGTGGCCGGGGAGCTGTTTTTT. It codes for CASSLGLAGVAGELFF.

The chain has TRBV21-1 and TRBJ2-7; no check of the table's D call, TRBD2, against the DNA was made. TRBV21-1 is classified as a pseudogene. This CDR3 is 8 amino acids long. This CDR3 is CASSPQYF. The CDR3 DNA is TGTGCCAGCAGCCCTCAGTACTTC.

V usage is TRBV28 and J usage is TRBJ2-1, with 8 bases fitting TRBD2. V shed 10 bases and J 4 bases; nucleotides not matched to a gene: 18. CDR1 and CDR2 (germline): MDHEN, SYDVKM. This CDR3 has 17 residues. In DNA form, the CDR3 reads TGTGCCACCGAAACGGGCTATCGGGAGGGCTCGTACAATGAGCAGTTCTTC. Translating gives CATETGYREGSYNEQFF. The complete variable domain, with remaining parts taken from reference TRBV28 and TRBJ2-1, reads DVKVTQSSRYLVKRTGEKVFLECVQDMDHENMFWYRQDPGLGLRLIYFSYDVKMKEKGDIPEGYSVSREKKERFSLILESASTNQTSMYLCATETGYREGSYNEQFFGPGTRLTVL.

The V gene is TRBV15, the J gene TRBJ2-1, with 7 bases matching TRBD2. J lost 7 bases, V lost 5 bases, and 17 bases had no gene match. The CDR3 loop spans 17 amino acids. CDR1 and CDR2 (germline): LNHNV, YYDKDF (reference sequence). The CDR3 DNA follows: TGTGCCACCAGCGGATCGGGAGGACCCTCGCGGTGGAATGAGCAGTTCTTC. This gives the protein CATSGSGGPSRWNEQFF.

The chain joins TRBV2 to TRBJ1-5; TRBD1 agrees at 10 bases. The junction had 17 bases not matched to a gene; V was cut back by 0 bases and J by 6 bases. Germline V gene data show CDR1 as SNHLY and CDR2 as FYNNEI. The CDR3 covers 20 residues. CDR3 region: CASSEAPGQGSFFGRQPQHF. Written as DNA, the CDR3 is TGTGCCAGCAGTGAAGCCCCGGGACAGGGGAGTTTTTTCGGTCGTCAGCCCCAGCATTTT.

V usage is TRBV19 and J usage is TRBJ1-5; TRBD1 aligns across 10 bases. With 6 bases clipped from V and 5 bases from J, the junction kept 4 bases outside the gene matches. The length of the CDR3 is 14 residues. Per the germline V gene, CDR1 is LNHDA and CDR2 is SQIVND (reference sequence). The CDR3 sequence: CASRRGTGDQPQHF. The CDR3 DNA is TGTGCCAGTAGGCGGGGGACAGGGGATCAGCCCCAGCATTTT. The whole variable domain, filled in from reference TRBV19 and TRBJ1-5, reads DGGITQSPKYLFRKEGQNVTLSCEQNLNHDAMYWYRQDPGQGLRLIYYSQIVNDFQKGDIAEGYSVSREKKESFPLTVTSAQKNPTAFYLCASRRGTGDQPQHFGDGTRLSIL.